Detailed here is one TCR beta chain. The target antigen is unknown. Measured with immunoSEQ multiplex PCR; TCRdb has only the in-frame clones, and not every one. Of roughly 150,000 clones listed, roughly 85% are singletons. This entry belongs to a study of T cell responses to AZD1222 COVID-19 vaccine. Between the trimmed V and J ends, which lost 10 bases and 1 base, there was a span of 12 bases. Germline V gives CDR1 MNHNS, CDR2 SASEGT. This CDR3 contains 13 residues. Notes on the study in general: Unmutated variant regions reportedly attract nearly half of all spike-specific TCRs. Donors were mostly white British, more females; clonal diversity possibly underestimated. None of the repertoires were sampled until the peak T cell response had passed. Two AZD1222 doses significantly raised spike-specific TCR breadth and depth over controls.

This rearrangement joins TRBV6-1 to TRBJ2-3, with a possible D match to TRBD1 (5 bases). Sequencing was performed on peripheral blood, taken 28 days after the second AZD1222 dose. This receptor was identified in an adult who received the AZD1222 COVID-19 vaccine. CDR3 sequence reads: CATREGGTDTQYF. CDR3 in DNA: TGTGCCACCAGGGAAGGTGGCACAGATACGCAGTATTTT.